These T cell receptor beta chains were read from a single sample in a study of blood T cell repertoires in COVID-19. The protocol was immunoSEQ multiplex PCR, while the TCRdb copy is restricted to in-frame clones and leaves out a portion. The sample consists of 250,000 to 350,000 clones, about nine tenths of them appearing once. The specimen was peripheral blood. Receptor source: a woman aged 35 to 49 who had recovered from COVID-19. The CDR3 runs from the conserved cysteine through the conserved F or W. The order of the fields is clone size, D gene, V gene, J gene, CDR3 protein, CDR3 DNA. The D gene is left open where the match is weak. Expanded clones get a size class; other rows say once, few or many, or leave the size out.

size: -; D: -; V: TRBV3-1/TRBV3-2; J: TRBJ2-1; CDR3: CASSWGGLDEQFF; DNA: TGTGCCAGCAGCTGGGGGGGCCTTGATGAGCAGTTCTTC
size: -; D: -; V: TRBV9; J: TRBJ1-2; CDR3: CASKRGGQDEIGYTF; DNA: TGTGCCAGCAAGCGGGGTGGGCAAGACGAAATAGGCTACACCTTC
size: -; D: -; V: TRBV15; J: TRBJ1-4; CDR3: CATSRQAQAEKLFF; DNA: TGTGCCACCAGCAGACAGGCACAGGCCGAAAAACTGTTTTTT
size: many; D: TRBD1; V: TRBV30; J: TRBJ1-5; CDR3: CAWSADRERGEPQHF; DNA: TGTGCCTGGAGTGCAGACAGGGAAAGGGGTGAGCCCCAGCATTTT
size: -; D: -; V: TRBV5-1; J: TRBJ2-7; CDR3: CASSSGGITGEQYF; DNA: TGCGCCAGCAGCTCAGGGGGGATTACGGGCGAGCAGTACTTC
size: -; D: -; V: TRBV12-5; J: TRBJ2-1; CDR3: CASRDGSSYNEQFF; DNA: TGTGCTAGTCGCGACGGGAGCTCCTACAATGAGCAGTTCTTC
size: -; D: -; V: TRBV9; J: TRBJ2-2; CDR3: CASSVPGNTGELFF; DNA: TGTGCCAGCAGCGTTCCAGGAAACACCGGGGAGCTGTTTTTT
size: once; D: TRBD2; V: TRBV3-1/TRBV3-2; J: TRBJ2-2; CDR3: CASSQDWSGSDRELFF; DNA: TGTGCCAGCAGCCAAGATTGGAGCGGGAGTGACCGGGAGCTGTTTTTT
size: -; D: -; V: TRBV5-1; J: TRBJ1-3; CDR3: CASSLSGATGGNTIYF; DNA: TGCGCCAGCAGCTTATCTGGAGCAACCGGTGGAAACACCATATATTTT
size: -; D: -; V: TRBV13; J: TRBJ1-2; CDR3: CASSLYWAANYGYTF; DNA: TGTGCCAGCAGCTTATACTGGGCCGCTAACTATGGCTACACCTTC
size: -; D: -; V: TRBV2; J: TRBJ2-7; CDR3: CASSELNEQYF; DNA: TGTGCCAGCAGTGAACTAAACGAGCAGTACTTC